This TCR beta chain is from a study of T-cell memory formation after mild COVID-19. There are a few counts of this clonotype. Its matching antigen is unknown. Study-level results: Second-wave clones that peaked on day 37 lacked confirmed SARS-CoV-2 specificity.

In TCRdb, the 5' RACE reads were re-called with MiXCR into one record per CDR3 protein. The sample lists 35,000 to 55,000 distinct CDR3 sequences; less than 9.5% were seen once. This CDR3 has 15 residues. V shed 1 base and J shed 4 bases, with 13 bases lying between them. Looked up from germline, CDR1 is LGHNA and CDR2 is YNFKEQ. V gene TRBV4-2 combines with J gene TRBJ1-2; maybe TRBD1 (6 bases). The sequenced material came from PBMCs or a T cell subset sorted from them (not recorded which). This clonotype was obtained from an adult woman who had mild COVID-19 (a few samples of this study predate the infection). Cell type and time point are not known. CDR3: CASSQGGGRPYGYTF. The CDR3, as DNA: TGTGCCAGCAGCCAAGGGGGGGGCCGCCCCTATGGCTACACCTTC.